These T cell receptor beta chains were read from a single sample in a study of T-cell reconstitution after alpha-beta-depleted transplantation in children. TCRdb reanalysed the PCR reads using MiXCR and keeps one entry per CDR3 protein. The table includes about 540,000 distinct CDR3 sequences, around 17% detected once. Sample: PBMCs from the stem cell graft donor, taken from the stem cell graft. These receptors all come from a human donor who donated a stem cell graft to a child with acute lymphoblastic leukemia. Each CDR3 is given with its conserved first and last residue. Fields, in order: CDR3 protein, CDR3 DNA, D gene, J gene, V gene, clone size. The D gene is left open where the match is weak. A clone size is listed for some rows: how often the clone was seen (once, few, many), or a class if it is expanded.

CSGVDDPSYEQYF	TGCAGCGGCGTGGACGATCCCTCCTACGAGCAGTACTTC	-	TRBJ2-7	TRBV29-1	many
CASSSPGSQETQYF	TGTGCCAGCAGCTCGCCGGGGAGCCAAGAGACCCAGTACTTC	-	TRBJ2-5	TRBV5-5	few
CASSFGLASTDTQYF	TGTGCCAGCAGCTTCGGACTAGCGAGCACAGATACGCAGTATTTT	TRBD2	TRBJ2-3	TRBV5-8	-
CASSLTWTGMYSNQPQHF	TGTGCCAGCAGTCTCACTTGGACAGGGATGTATAGCAATCAGCCCCAGCATTTT	TRBD1	TRBJ1-5	TRBV27	-
CASSYSYHGRSSGELFF	TGTGCCAGCAGTTACTCATATCACGGCAGGTCTTCCGGGGAGCTGTTTTTT	-	TRBJ2-2	TRBV6-5	-
CSVRQGRETQYF	TGCAGCGTTCGACAGGGGCGAGAGACCCAGTACTTC	TRBD1	TRBJ2-5	TRBV29-1	-
CASSLAWTGLGNEQFF	TGTGCCAGCAGCTTAGCGTGGACAGGGTTGGGGAATGAGCAGTTCTTC	TRBD1	TRBJ2-1	TRBV7-8	few
CSVLGTMRETQYF	TGCAGCGTTCTTGGGACTATGAGGGAGACCCAGTACTTC	TRBD2	TRBJ2-5	TRBV29-1	-
CSVEDQGSGRLYNEQFF	TGCAGCGTTGAAGATCAAGGTAGCGGGAGGCTTTACAATGAGCAGTTCTTC	TRBD2	TRBJ2-1	TRBV29-1	-
CASSPSTGETEAFF	TGTGCCAGCAGCCCTAGTACAGGGGAAACTGAAGCTTTCTTT	TRBD1	TRBJ1-1	TRBV7-9	few
CASSYSQLGEKLFF	TGTGCCAGCAGTTACAGTCAGTTAGGTGAAAAACTGTTTTTT	-	TRBJ1-4	TRBV27	few
CSAISGLNQETQYF	TGCAGTGCTATCTCGGGACTAAACCAAGAGACCCAGTACTTC	TRBD2	TRBJ2-5	TRBV20-1	few
CASSQEDGSNYGYTF	TGCGCCAGCAGCCAAGAAGACGGCTCGAACTATGGCTACACCTTC	-	TRBJ1-2	TRBV4-1	-
CASSPYGRAGHTDTQYF	TGTGCCAGCAGCCCTTACGGGAGGGCCGGTCACACAGATACGCAGTATTTT	TRBD2	TRBJ2-3	TRBV6-1	-
CASSPQADYALDNEQFF	TGTGCCAGCAGTCCCCAAGCGGACTACGCCTTGGACAATGAGCAGTTCTTC	-	TRBJ2-1	TRBV27	once
CSVEGRTVETQYF	TGCAGCGTTGAAGGCAGGACGGTGGAGACCCAGTACTTC	-	TRBJ2-5	TRBV29-1	few
CSAVLLRGHEAFF	TGCAGCGCCGTCCTGCTGAGGGGGCACGAAGCTTTCTTT	TRBD1	TRBJ1-1	TRBV29-1	few
CASSPWGGAHLASYEQYF	TGTGCCAGCAGCCCCTGGGGGGGGGCCCATTTAGCCTCCTACGAGCAGTACTTC	-	TRBJ2-7	TRBV4-2	-
CASSGRTASRGTQYF	TGTGCCAGCAGCGGACGGACAGCCTCCCGGGGGACCCAGTACTTC	-	TRBJ2-5	TRBV13	-
CSALRLAGTDEQYF	TGCAGTGCTCTACGACTAGCGGGAACGGACGAGCAGTACTTC	TRBD2	TRBJ2-7	TRBV20-1	few
CASSDGPGLAYEQYF	TGTGCCAGCAGTGATGGGCCGGGACTAGCCTACGAGCAGTACTTC	TRBD2	TRBJ2-7	TRBV2	few
CASSPLIEETQYF	TGCGCCAGCAGCCCCCTCATTGAAGAGACCCAGTACTTC	-	TRBJ2-5	TRBV5-1	-
CASSLGPGGGYEQYF	TGTGCCAGCAGTTTAGGGCCAGGGGGAGGCTACGAGCAGTACTTC	-	TRBJ2-7	TRBV12-3/TRBV12-4	-
CAWGTSGYNEQFF	TGTGCCTGGGGGACTAGCGGCTACAATGAGCAGTTCTTC	TRBD2	TRBJ2-1	TRBV30	-
CASSSNRGMNEQYF	TGCGCCAGCAGCTCCAACAGGGGAATGAACGAGCAGTACTTC	TRBD1	TRBJ2-7	TRBV5-1	few
CASSLMGASGAKNIQYF	TGTGCCAGCAGTTTAATGGGGGCTAGCGGCGCCAAAAACATTCAGTACTTC	-	TRBJ2-4	TRBV27	-
CASSLVPSGATNTGELFF	TGCGCCAGCAGCTTGGTGCCTAGCGGGGCTACGAACACCGGGGAGCTGTTTTTT	TRBD2	TRBJ2-2	TRBV5-1	few
CASSVGPGQGISEQYF	TGTGCCAGCAGCGTTGGGCCGGGACAGGGGATCTCCGAGCAGTACTTC	TRBD1	TRBJ2-7	TRBV7-9	-
CASSLNGVQAFF	TGTGCCAGCAGCTTGAACGGCGTGCAAGCTTTCTTT	-	TRBJ1-1	TRBV5-6	-
CSALVWTSGRSTQYF	TGCAGTGCTCTAGTTTGGACTAGCGGGAGGAGCACGCAGTATTTT	TRBD2	TRBJ2-3	TRBV20-1	-
CASSPRLAGVITDTQYF	TGTGCCAGCAGCCCGCGACTAGCGGGAGTCATCACGGATACGCAGTATTTT	TRBD2	TRBJ2-3	TRBV11-1	-
CASSLPGGSNQPQHF	TGTGCCAGCAGCTTACCAGGGGGGAGCAATCAGCCCCAGCATTTT	TRBD1	TRBJ1-5	TRBV7-2	few
CSASPYSYEQYF	TGCAGTGCTTCTCCCTACTCCTACGAGCAGTACTTC	-	TRBJ2-7	TRBV20-1	few
CASSMNNEQFF	TGTGCCAGCAGCATGAACAATGAGCAGTTCTTC	-	TRBJ2-1	TRBV7-2	few
CSAWKRGVGNQPQHF	TGCAGTGCCTGGAAGAGGGGCGTCGGCAATCAGCCCCAGCATTTT	-	TRBJ1-5	TRBV20-1	-
CSVRRAPGDNEQFF	TGCAGCGTCAGAAGAGCACCGGGAGACAATGAGCAGTTCTTC	-	TRBJ2-1	TRBV29-1	few
CALGRSSYNEQFF	TGTGCCCTCGGACGGTCCTCCTACAATGAGCAGTTCTTC	-	TRBJ2-1	TRBV6-4	-
CSASQAGGDEETQYF	TGCAGTGCTAGCCAAGCGGGAGGGGACGAGGAGACCCAGTACTTC	TRBD2	TRBJ2-5	TRBV20-1	-
CASSQEGRGAYEQYF	TGCGCCAGCAGCCAAGAAGGGAGGGGGGCCTACGAGCAGTACTTC	-	TRBJ2-7	TRBV4-1	few
CASSPPGRHGYTF	TGTGCCAGCAGCCCCCCGGGACGTCATGGCTACACCTTC	-	TRBJ1-2	TRBV7-9	-
CSVATRSGGVDYGYTF	TGCAGCGTCGCAACCCGATCGGGAGGGGTGGACTATGGCTACACCTTC	-	TRBJ1-2	TRBV29-1	-
CSAESYGDQTQETQYF	TGCAGTGCAGAATCCTACGGGGATCAAACCCAAGAGACCCAGTACTTC	-	TRBJ2-5	TRBV20-1	few
CASSLETWGSYNEQFF	TGTGCCAGCAGCTTAGAGACCTGGGGCTCCTACAATGAGCAGTTCTTC	-	TRBJ2-1	TRBV7-4	-
CASSSLRQAEAFF	TGTGCCAGCAGTTCCCTCCGACAGGCTGAAGCTTTCTTT	-	TRBJ1-1	TRBV27	-
CSADTGLSSYEQYF	TGCAGTGCTGATACGGGACTGAGCTCCTACGAGCAGTACTTC	-	TRBJ2-7	TRBV20-1	few
CSARFLQDGFYEQYF	TGCAGTGCTAGATTCCTCCAGGACGGGTTCTACGAGCAGTACTTC	-	TRBJ2-7	TRBV20-1	-
CASSLSGTSGYEQFF	TGTGCCAGCAGCCTATCGGGGACTAGCGGGTATGAGCAGTTCTTC	TRBD2	TRBJ2-1	TRBV9	-
CASIRISSQGDEQFF	TGTGCCAGCATCCGCATATCCTCTCAGGGTGATGAGCAGTTCTTC	-	TRBJ2-1	TRBV11-1	-
CASTSGTSGYNEQFF	TGCGCCAGCACCTCGGGGACTAGCGGATACAATGAGCAGTTCTTC	TRBD2	TRBJ2-1	TRBV5-1	few
CSVVGTGTGELFF	TGCAGCGTTGTCGGGACGGGCACCGGGGAGCTGTTTTTT	-	TRBJ2-2	TRBV29-1	-
CASSNSGANVLTF	TGTGCCAGCTCCAACTCTGGGGCCAACGTCCTGACTTTC	-	TRBJ2-6	TRBV9	many
CASSLETSGADNEQFF	TGCGCCAGCAGCTTGGAGACTAGCGGGGCAGACAATGAGCAGTTCTTC	TRBD2	TRBJ2-1	TRBV5-1	few
CASRRTGAITEAFF	TGTGCCAGCCGGAGGACAGGGGCGATCACTGAAGCTTTCTTT	TRBD1	TRBJ1-1	TRBV6-1	few
CSGGTGLSDEQYF	TGCAGCGGCGGGACAGGGTTGAGTGACGAGCAGTACTTC	TRBD1	TRBJ2-7	TRBV29-1	-
CSVEDGDRDGYTF	TGCAGCGTTGAAGACGGGGACAGGGATGGCTACACCTTC	TRBD1	TRBJ1-2	TRBV29-1	few